This is a list of T cell receptor beta chains from one sample in a study of PD-1 blockade in classical Hodgkin lymphoma. Clones were read by immunoSEQ multiplex PCR, and TCRdb kept only the in-frame ones, dropping some. The sample lists 100,000 or so clones; roughly 90% were seen once. Here the sequenced sample was peripheral blood mononuclear cells (PBMCs), taken before the second cycle of nivolumab. These receptor sequences come from a human donor with classical Hodgkin lymphoma. Each CDR3 is given with its conserved first and last residue. A D gene is named only where the DNA matches it firmly.

J gene	D gene	V gene	CDR3 protein
TRBJ1-4	TRBD1	TRBV30	CAWSPGTANEKLFF
TRBJ1-6	TRBD1	TRBV10-2	CASRTGGNSPLHF
TRBJ2-1	-	TRBV6-5	CAILRDSPSHEQFF
TRBJ1-1	-	TRBV19	CASSIWRGQGNTEAFF
TRBJ1-2	-	TRBV15	CATSRGGDGYGYTF
TRBJ2-7	TRBD1	TRBV29-1	CSAKRGTGVHEQYF
TRBJ2-3	TRBD1	TRBV6-5	CASRTGQGARDTQYF
TRBJ1-2	TRBD1	TRBV7-3	CASSLGQGYGYTF
TRBJ2-7	-	TRBV28	CASSLDGRFSYEQYF
TRBJ2-2	TRBD2	TRBV7-2	CASSLLAGGTGELFF
TRBJ2-7	-	TRBV10-3	CAISELEGHTYERYF
TRBJ2-5	TRBD1	TRBV13	CASSNSGQGRETQYF
TRBJ1-1	-	TRBV6-5	CASAPTENTEAFF
TRBJ1-1	-	TRBV27	CASSLVPNTEAFF
TRBJ2-1	-	TRBV7-2	CASSSFNEQFF
TRBJ1-2	TRBD1	TRBV7-9	CASSRRGPLYGYTF
TRBJ1-2	TRBD1	TRBV30	CAWSAGTVNGYTF
TRBJ2-3	TRBD1	TRBV4-3	CASSQTDRGGQYF